This T cell receptor (beta chain) was identified in a study of siplizumab effects on memory and regulatory T cells. Produced via immunoSEQ multiplex PCR; TCRdb's table is partial and in-frame only. The sample lists tens of thousands of clones; 95% to 97% were seen once. Germline CDR1 and CDR2: MNHEY and SMNVEV (reference sequence). Trimming left V 2 bases short and J 6 bases short, with 8 bases between. The CDR3 spans 12 residues. Material: naive CD4+ T cells sorted from blood. The chain couples TRBV27 to TRBJ2-7, with D tentatively TRBD1 or TRBD2 (5 bases each). The source is a human donor in good health. This CDR3 is CASSLLGGEQYF. In nucleotides, the CDR3 is TGTGCCAGCAGTTTACTTGGGGGCGAGCAGTACTTC.